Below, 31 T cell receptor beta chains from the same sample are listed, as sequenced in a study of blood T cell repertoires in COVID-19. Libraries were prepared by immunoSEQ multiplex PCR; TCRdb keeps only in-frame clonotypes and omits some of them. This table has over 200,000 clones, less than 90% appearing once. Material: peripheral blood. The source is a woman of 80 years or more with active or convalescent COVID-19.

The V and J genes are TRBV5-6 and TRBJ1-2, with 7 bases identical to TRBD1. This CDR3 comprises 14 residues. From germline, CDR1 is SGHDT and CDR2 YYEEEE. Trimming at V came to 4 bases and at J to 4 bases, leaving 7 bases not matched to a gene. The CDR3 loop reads CASSQTGFGYGYTF. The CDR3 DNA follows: TGTGCCAGCAGCCAGACAGGGTTTGGCTATGGCTACACCTTC. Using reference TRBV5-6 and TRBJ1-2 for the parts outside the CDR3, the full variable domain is DAGVTQSPTHLIKTRGQQVTLRCSPKSGHDTVSWYQQALGQGPQFIFQYYEEEERQRGNFPDRFSGHQFPNYSSELNVNALLLGDSALYLCASSQTGFGYGYTFGSGTRLTVV.

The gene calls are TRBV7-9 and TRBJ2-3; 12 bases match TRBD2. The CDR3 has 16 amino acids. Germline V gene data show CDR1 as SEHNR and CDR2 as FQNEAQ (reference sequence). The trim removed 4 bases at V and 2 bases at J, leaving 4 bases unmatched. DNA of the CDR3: TGTGCCAGCAGCTCCCCTAGCGGGAGGGCCACAGATACGCAGTATTTT. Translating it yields CASSSPSGRATDTQYF.

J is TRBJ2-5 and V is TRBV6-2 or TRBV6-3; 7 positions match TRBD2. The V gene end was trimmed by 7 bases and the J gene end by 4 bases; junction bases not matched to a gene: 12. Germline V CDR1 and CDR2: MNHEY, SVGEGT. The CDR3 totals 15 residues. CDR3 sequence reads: CASTPPPGLTETQYF. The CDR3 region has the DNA TGTGCCAGCACCCCACCTCCGGGACTAACAGAGACCCAGTACTTC.

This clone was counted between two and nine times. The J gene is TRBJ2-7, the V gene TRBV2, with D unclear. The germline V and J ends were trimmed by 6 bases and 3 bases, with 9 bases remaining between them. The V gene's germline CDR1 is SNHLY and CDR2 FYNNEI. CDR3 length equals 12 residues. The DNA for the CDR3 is TGTGCCAGCAGCCTGACAAGCTACGAGCAGTACTTC. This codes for CASSLTSYEQYF.

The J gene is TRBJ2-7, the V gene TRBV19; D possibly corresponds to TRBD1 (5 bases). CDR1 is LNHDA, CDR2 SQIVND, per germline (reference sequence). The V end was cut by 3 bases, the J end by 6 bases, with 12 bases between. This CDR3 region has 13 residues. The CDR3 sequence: CASSIRDLGEQYF. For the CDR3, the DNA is TGTGCCAGTAGTATCAGGGATCTGGGCGAGCAGTACTTC.

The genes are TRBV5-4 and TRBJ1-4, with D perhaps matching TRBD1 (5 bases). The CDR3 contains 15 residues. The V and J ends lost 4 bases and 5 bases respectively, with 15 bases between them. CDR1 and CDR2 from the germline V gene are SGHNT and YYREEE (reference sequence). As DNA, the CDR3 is TGTGCCAGCAGCGTGAGACAGTTTCAGAATGAAAAACTGTTTTTT. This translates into CASSVRQFQNEKLFF.

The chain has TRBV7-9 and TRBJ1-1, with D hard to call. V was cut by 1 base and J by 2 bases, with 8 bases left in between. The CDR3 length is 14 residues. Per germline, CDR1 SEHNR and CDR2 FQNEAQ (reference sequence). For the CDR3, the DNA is TGTGCCAGCAGCTTAGAGGCGGTTAACACTGAAGCTTTCTTT. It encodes CASSLEAVNTEAFF.

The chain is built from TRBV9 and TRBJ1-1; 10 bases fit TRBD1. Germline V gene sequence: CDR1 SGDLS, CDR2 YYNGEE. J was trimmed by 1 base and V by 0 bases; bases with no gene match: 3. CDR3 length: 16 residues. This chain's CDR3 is CASSVAGQGENTEAFF. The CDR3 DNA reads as TGTGCCAGCAGCGTAGCCGGACAGGGGGAGAACACTGAAGCTTTCTTT.

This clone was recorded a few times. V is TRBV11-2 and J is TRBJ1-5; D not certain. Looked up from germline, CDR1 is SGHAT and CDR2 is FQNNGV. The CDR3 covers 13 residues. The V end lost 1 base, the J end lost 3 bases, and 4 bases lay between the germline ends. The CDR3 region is CASSLGINQPQHF. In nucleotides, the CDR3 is TGTGCCAGCAGCTTAGGTATCAATCAGCCCCAGCATTTT.

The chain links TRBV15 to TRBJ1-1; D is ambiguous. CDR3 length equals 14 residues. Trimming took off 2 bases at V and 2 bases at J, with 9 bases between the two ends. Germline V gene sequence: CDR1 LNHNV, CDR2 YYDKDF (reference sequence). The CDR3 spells CATSRRGPNTEAFF. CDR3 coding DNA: TGTGCCACCAGCAGACGGGGTCCTAACACTGAAGCTTTCTTT.

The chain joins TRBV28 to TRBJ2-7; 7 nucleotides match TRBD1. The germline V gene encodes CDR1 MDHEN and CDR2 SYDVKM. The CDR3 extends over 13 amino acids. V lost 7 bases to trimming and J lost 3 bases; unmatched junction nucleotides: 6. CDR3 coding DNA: TGTGCCAGCACCCCGGGACAGAGCTACGAGCAGTACTTC. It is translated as CASTPGQSYEQYF.

Here the CDR3 DNA reads TGCGCCAGCAGCTTGGCGGCTAGCACCCCAGGTGGGTTCTTC. As protein: CASSLAASTPGGFF. V usage is TRBV5-1 and J usage is TRBJ2-1; possible D gene TRBD2, 5 bases. Germline V lookup: CDR1 SGHRS, CDR2 YFSETQ. The CDR3 loop spans 14 amino acids. Trimming removed 0 bases at V and 15 bases at J, with 19 bases between.

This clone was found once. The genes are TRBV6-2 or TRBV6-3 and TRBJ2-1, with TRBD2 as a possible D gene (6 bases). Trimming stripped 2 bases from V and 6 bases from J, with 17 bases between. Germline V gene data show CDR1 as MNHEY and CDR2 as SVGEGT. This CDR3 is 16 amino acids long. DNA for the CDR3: TGTGCCAGCAGTTACCCTAGACTAGAAGAAACCAATGAGCAGTTCTTC. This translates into CASSYPRLEETNEQFF.

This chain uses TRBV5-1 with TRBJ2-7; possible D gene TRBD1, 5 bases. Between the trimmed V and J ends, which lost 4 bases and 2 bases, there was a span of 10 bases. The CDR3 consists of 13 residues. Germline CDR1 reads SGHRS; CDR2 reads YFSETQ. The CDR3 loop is CASSPGPPYEQYF. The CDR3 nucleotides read TGCGCCAGCAGCCCAGGGCCCCCCTACGAGCAGTACTTC.

The CDR3 sequence: CASSPPRTGTGGSGNTIYF. DNA for the CDR3: TGCGCCAGCAGCCCACCTCGGACCGGGACAGGGGGCTCTGGAAACACCATATATTTT. The rearrangement links TRBV5-1 to TRBJ1-3; 11 nucleotides agree with TRBD1. This CDR3 is 19 amino acids long. Trimming at V came to 4 bases and at J to 0 bases, leaving 12 bases not matched to a gene. CDR1 is SGHRS, CDR2 YFSETQ, per germline.

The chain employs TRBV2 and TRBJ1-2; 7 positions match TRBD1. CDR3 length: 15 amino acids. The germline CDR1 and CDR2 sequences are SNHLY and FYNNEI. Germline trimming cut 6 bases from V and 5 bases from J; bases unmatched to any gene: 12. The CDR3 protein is CASRSDRALGYGYTF. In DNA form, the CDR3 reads TGTGCCAGCAGATCAGACAGGGCTCTAGGGTATGGCTACACCTTC.

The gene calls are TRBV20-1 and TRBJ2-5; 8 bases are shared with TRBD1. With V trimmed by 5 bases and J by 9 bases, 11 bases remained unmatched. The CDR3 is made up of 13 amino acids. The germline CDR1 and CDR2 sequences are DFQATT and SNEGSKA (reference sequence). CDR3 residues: CSAGGTGSGAQYF. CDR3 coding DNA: TGCAGTGCTGGTGGGACAGGCTCGGGGGCCCAGTACTTC.

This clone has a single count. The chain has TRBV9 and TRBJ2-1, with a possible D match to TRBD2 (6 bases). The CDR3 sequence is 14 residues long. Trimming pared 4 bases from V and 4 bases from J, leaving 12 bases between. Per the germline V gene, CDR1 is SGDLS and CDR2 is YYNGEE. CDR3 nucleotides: TGTGCCAGCAGCTTGGGGGGAGCATACAATGAGCAGTTCTTC. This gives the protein CASSLGGAYNEQFF.

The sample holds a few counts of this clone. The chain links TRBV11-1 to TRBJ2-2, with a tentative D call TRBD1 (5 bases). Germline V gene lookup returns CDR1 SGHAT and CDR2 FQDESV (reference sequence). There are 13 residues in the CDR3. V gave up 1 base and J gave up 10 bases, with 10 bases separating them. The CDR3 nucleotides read TGTGCCAGCAGCTTAGAACTGGGGCAGGAGCTGTTTTTT. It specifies CASSLELGQELFF.

The CDR3 here is CASSSGGSGNTIYF. The CDR3 bases are TGTGCCAGCAGTTCAGGGGGCTCGGGAAACACCATATATTTT. The rearrangement joins TRBV6-5 to TRBJ1-3; 8 positions agree with TRBD1. The CDR3 is made up of 14 amino acids. J gave up 4 bases and V 4 bases, and 3 bases lay outside the gene matches. The germline CDR1 and CDR2 sequences are MNHEY and SVGAGI.

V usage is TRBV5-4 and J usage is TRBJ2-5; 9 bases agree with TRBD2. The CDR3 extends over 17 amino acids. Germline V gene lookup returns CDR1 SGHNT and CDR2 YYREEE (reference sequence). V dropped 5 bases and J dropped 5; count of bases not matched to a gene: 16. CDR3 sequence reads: CASRSLGRGGVVETQYF. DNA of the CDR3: TGTGCCAGCAGGTCTTTAGGGCGGGGGGGCGTTGTGGAGACCCAGTACTTC.

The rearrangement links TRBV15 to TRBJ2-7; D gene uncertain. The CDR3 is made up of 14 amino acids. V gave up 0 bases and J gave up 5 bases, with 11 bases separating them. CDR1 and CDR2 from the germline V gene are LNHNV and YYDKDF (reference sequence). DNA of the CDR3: TGTGCCACCAGCAGAGATCTAACTACCCACGAGCAGTACTTC. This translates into CATSRDLTTHEQYF.

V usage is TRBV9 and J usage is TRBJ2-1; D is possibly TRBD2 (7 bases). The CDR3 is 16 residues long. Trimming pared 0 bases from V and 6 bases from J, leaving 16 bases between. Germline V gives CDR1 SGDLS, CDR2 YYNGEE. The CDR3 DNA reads TGTGCCAGCAGCGTAGAATTCCGGGGGGCCTTCAATGAGCAGTTCTTC. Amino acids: CASSVEFRGAFNEQFF. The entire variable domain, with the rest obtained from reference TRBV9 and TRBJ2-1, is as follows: DSGVTQTPKHLITATGQRVTLRCSPRSGDLSVYWYQQSLDQGLQFLIQYYNGEERAKGNILERFSAQQFPDLHSELNLSSLELGDSALYFCASSVEFRGAFNEQFFGPGTRLTVL.

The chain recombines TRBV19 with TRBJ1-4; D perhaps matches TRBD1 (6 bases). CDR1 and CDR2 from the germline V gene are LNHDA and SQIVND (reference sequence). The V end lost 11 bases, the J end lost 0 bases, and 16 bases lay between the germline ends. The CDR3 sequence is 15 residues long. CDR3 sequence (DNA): TGTGCCTCCTCCGACAGGCCTACAACTAATGAAAAACTGTTTTTT. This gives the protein CASSDRPTTNEKLFF.

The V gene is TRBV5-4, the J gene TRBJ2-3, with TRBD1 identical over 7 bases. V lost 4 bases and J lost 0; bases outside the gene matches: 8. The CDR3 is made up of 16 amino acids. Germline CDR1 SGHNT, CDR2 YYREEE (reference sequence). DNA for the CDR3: TGTGCCAGCAGCCCACAAGGACAGGAAAGCACAGATACGCAGTATTTT. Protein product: CASSPQGQESTDTQYF.

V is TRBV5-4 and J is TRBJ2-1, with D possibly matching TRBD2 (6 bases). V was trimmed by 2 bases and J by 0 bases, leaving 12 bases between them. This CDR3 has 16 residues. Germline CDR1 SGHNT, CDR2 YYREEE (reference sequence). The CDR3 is CASSLGGGTSYNEQFF. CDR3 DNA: TGTGCCAGCAGCTTAGGTGGGGGGACCTCCTACAATGAGCAGTTCTTC.

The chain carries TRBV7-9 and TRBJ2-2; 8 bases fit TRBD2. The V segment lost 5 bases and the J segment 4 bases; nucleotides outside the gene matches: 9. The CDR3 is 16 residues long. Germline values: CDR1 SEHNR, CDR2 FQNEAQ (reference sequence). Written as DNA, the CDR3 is TGTGCCAGCAGCCCAAACCCGACTAGCGCCACCGGGGAGCTGTTTTTT. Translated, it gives CASSPNPTSATGELFF. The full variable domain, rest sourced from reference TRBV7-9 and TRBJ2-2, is DTGVSQNPRHKITKRGQNVTFRCDPISEHNRLYWYRQTLGQGPEFLTYFQNEAQLEKSRLLSDRFSAERPKGSFSTLEIQRTEQGDSAMYLCASSPNPTSATGELFFGEGSRLTVL.

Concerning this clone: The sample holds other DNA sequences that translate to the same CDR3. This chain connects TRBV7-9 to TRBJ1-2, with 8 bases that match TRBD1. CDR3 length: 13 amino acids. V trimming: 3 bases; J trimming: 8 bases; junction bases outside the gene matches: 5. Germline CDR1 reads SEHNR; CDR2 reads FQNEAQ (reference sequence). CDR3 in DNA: TGTGCCAGCAGCTTCGACAGGGGCGGGGGCTACACCTTC. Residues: CASSFDRGGGYTF.

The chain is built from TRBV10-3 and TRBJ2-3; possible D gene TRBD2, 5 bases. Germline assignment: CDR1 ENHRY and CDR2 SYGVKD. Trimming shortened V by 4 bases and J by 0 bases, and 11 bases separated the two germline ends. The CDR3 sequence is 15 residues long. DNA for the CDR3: TGTGCCATCAGTGCACAAGCGGTAAGCACAGATACGCAGTATTTT. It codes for CAISAQAVSTDTQYF.

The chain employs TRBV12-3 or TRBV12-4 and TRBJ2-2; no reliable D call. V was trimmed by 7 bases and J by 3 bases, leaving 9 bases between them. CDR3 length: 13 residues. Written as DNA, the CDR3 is TGTGCCAGCACCCCACGGTACACCGGGGAGCTGTTTTTT. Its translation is CASTPRYTGELFF.

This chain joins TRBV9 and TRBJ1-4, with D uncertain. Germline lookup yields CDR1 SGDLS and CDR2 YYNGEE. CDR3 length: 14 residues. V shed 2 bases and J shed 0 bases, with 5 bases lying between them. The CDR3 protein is CASSVSATNEKLFF. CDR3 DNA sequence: TGTGCCAGCAGCGTCAGTGCAACTAATGAAAAACTGTTTTTT.